The 8 T cell receptor beta chains below were found in one sample sequenced in a study of blood T cell repertoires in COVID-19. Assay: immunoSEQ multiplex PCR; the TCRdb copy retains only in-frame clones and omits some. This sample has a few hundred thousand clones; around 89% occur once, and the top ten carry 6.3%. The sequenced sample was peripheral blood. These TCRs come from a woman aged 50 to 60 with COVID-19, enrolled during active disease.

The chain uses TRBV19 and TRBJ2-1; D perhaps matches TRBD1 (6 bases). This CDR3 spans 16 amino acids. Germline V gives CDR1 LNHDA, CDR2 SQIVND (reference sequence). Trimming took off 3 bases at V and 6 bases at J, with 18 bases between the two ends. DNA for the CDR3: TGTGCCAGTAGTATCGGGTGGAAGAACAGGGCCAATGAGCAGTTCTTC. Encoded protein: CASSIGWKNRANEQFF.

About this clone itself: Additional DNA sequences in this sample encode the identical CDR3. The V gene is TRBV27, the J gene TRBJ2-1, with 10 bases that match TRBD2. The CDR3 has 15 residues. The germline gives CDR1 MNHEY, CDR2 SMNVEV (reference sequence). The V and J ends lost 4 bases and 7 bases, in that order; junction bases with no gene match: 7. The CDR3 sequence: CASSSRTSGPNEQFF. The CDR3 DNA follows: TGTGCCAGCAGTTCAAGGACTAGCGGCCCTAATGAGCAGTTCTTC.

The chain has TRBV2 and TRBJ1-2; no reliable D call. V was cut by 0 bases and J by 4 bases, with 9 bases left in between. There are 14 residues in the CDR3. The V gene's germline CDR1 is SNHLY and CDR2 FYNNEI. The CDR3, as DNA: TGTGCCAGCAGTGAAGCTCAGTTCCTCTATGGCTACACCTTC. Its translation: CASSEAQFLYGYTF.

The J gene is TRBJ2-7, the V gene TRBV15; 7 bases are shared with TRBD2. This CDR3 contains 17 residues. CDR1 is LNHNV and CDR2 is YYDKDF in the germline V gene (reference sequence). V gave up 0 bases and J gave up 0 bases; unmatched junction bases: 8. The CDR3 protein is CATSRDLVQRGSYEQYF. The CDR3 DNA reads TGTGCCACCAGCAGAGATCTAGTCCAGCGGGGCTCCTACGAGCAGTACTTC.

The V gene is TRBV6-2 or TRBV6-3, the J gene TRBJ2-7, with 7 bases aligning to TRBD2. CDR1 is MNHEY and CDR2 is SVGEGT in the germline V gene. CDR3 length equals 14 residues. The ends lost 3 bases at V and 2 bases at J; junction bases unmatched: 4. The CDR3 nucleotides read TGTGCCAGCAGTTATGAGCGGGGTGCCTACGAGCAGTACTTC. Residues: CASSYERGAYEQYF.

This chain connects TRBV4-1 to TRBJ2-7, with D possibly TRBD2 on 6 matching bases. V lost 1 base and J lost 2, with 15 bases in between. Germline V lookup: CDR1 MGHRA, CDR2 YSYEKL. The CDR3 covers 16 residues. The CDR3 loop is CASSQVLGEDTYEQYF. In nucleotides, the CDR3 is TGCGCCAGCAGCCAAGTTTTGGGGGAGGATACCTACGAGCAGTACTTC.

This chain joins TRBV27 and TRBJ2-7; 8 bases agree with TRBD1. After removal of 6 bases from V and 8 bases from J, the junction contained 12 bases not matched to a gene. Germline CDR1 reads MNHEY; CDR2 reads SMNVEV (reference sequence). The CDR3 length is 14 residues. This CDR3 is CASSLRDRNRQQYF. DNA for the CDR3: TGTGCCAGCAGCCTCCGGGACAGGAACCGCCAGCAGTACTTC.

The chain uses TRBV19 and TRBJ2-3; tentative D call: TRBD1 (5 bases). The V end was cut by 10 bases, the J end by 2 bases, with 10 bases between. The CDR3 has 12 amino acids. Germline CDR1 and CDR2: LNHDA and SQIVND (reference sequence). The CDR3 DNA is TGTGCCACCGGACAAGACACAGATACGCAGTATTTT. Translation gives CATGQDTDTQYF.